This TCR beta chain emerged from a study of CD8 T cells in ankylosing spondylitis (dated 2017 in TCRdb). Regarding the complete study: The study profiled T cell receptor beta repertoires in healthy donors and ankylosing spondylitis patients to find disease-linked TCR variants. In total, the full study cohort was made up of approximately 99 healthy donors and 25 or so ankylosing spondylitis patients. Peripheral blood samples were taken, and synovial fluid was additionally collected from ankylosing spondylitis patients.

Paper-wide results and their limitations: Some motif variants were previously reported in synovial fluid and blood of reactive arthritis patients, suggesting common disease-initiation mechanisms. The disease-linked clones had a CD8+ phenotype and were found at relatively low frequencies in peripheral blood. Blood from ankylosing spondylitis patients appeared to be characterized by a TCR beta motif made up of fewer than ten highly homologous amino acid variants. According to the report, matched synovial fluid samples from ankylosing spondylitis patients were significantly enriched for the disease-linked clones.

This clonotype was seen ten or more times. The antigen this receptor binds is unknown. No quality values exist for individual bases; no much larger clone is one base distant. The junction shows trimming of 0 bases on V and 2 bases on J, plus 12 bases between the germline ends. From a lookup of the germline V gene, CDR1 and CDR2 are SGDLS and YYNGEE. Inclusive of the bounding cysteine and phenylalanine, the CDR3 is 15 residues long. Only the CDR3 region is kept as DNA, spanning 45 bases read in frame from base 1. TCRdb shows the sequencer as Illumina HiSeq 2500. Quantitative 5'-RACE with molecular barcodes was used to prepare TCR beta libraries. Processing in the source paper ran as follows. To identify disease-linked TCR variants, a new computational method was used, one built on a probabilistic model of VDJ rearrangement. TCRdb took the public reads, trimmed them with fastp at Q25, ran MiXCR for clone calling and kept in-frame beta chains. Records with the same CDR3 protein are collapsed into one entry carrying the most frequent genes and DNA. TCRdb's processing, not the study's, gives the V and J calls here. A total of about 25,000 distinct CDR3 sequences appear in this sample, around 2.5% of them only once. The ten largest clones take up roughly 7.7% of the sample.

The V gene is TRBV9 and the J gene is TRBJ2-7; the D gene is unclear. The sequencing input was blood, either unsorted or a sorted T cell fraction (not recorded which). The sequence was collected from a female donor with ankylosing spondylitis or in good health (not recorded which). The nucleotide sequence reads TGTGCCAGCAGCGTAGATCAGGTTCCCACCTACGAGCAGTACTTC. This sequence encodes CASSVDQVPTYEQYF.